Presented here are 30 T cell receptor beta chains from one specimen sequenced in a study of neoadjuvant nivolumab and ipilimumab in lung cancer. Assay: immunoSEQ multiplex PCR; the TCRdb copy retains only in-frame clones and omits some. The sample contains tens of thousands of clones, roughly 91% of which appear only once. This specimen was blood, taken before neoadjuvant nivolumab, alone or with ipilimumab. The receptors stem from an adult with non-small cell lung cancer. Some clones in this sample may be carry-over from other donors' samples.

The chain carries TRBV11-2 and TRBJ1-3; D is unresolved. The CDR3 has 13 amino acids. The V gene lost 1 base and the J gene lost 7 bases, with 8 bases spanning the gap. CDR1 SGHAT and CDR2 FQNNGV come from the germline V gene. CDR3 in amino acids: CASSLGAVNTIYF. DNA for the CDR3: TGTGCCAGCAGCTTAGGGGCGGTTAACACCATATATTTT.

The CDR3 spells CASSRGERQYF. CDR3 in DNA: TGTGCCAGCAGTAGGGGAGAGCGGCAGTACTTC. This rearrangement joins TRBV27 to TRBJ2-7, with D tentatively TRBD1 or TRBD2 (5 bases each). The CDR3 is 11 amino acids. Trimming took 5 bases from V and 9 from J, leaving 11 bases between them. CDR1 and CDR2 (germline): MNHEY, SMNVEV (reference sequence).

The rearrangement uses TRBV5-6 and TRBJ2-5; D may be TRBD1 (5 bases). The V end was cut by 4 bases, the J end by 2 bases, with 9 bases between. The germline gives CDR1 SGHDT, CDR2 YYEEEE. This CDR3 region has 13 residues. The CDR3 sequence: CASSLRQQETQYF. The CDR3 DNA sequence: TGTGCCAGCAGCCTGAGACAGCAAGAGACCCAGTACTTC.

The chain employs TRBV10-1 and TRBJ2-7; 9 positions match TRBD2. This CDR3 comprises 15 residues. V gave up 3 bases and J gave up 7 bases; unmatched junction bases: 10. Germline V gene sequence: CDR1 WNHNN, CDR2 SYGVQD (reference sequence). The CDR3 region has the DNA TGCGCCAGCAGTGACGTTGGACTAGCGAGTGGAGAGCAGTACTTC. Translating gives CASSDVGLASGEQYF.

The genes are TRBV5-1 and TRBJ2-7; D may be TRBD1 (5 bases). Trimming stripped 4 bases from V and 5 bases from J, with 16 bases between. Germline CDR1 is SGHRS and CDR2 is YFSETQ. CDR3 length: 14 amino acids. CDR3 residues: CASSPDQGPDEQYF. CDR3 DNA sequence: TGCGCCAGCAGCCCCGATCAGGGCCCAGACGAGCAGTACTTC.

J is TRBJ2-1 and V is TRBV5-1; TRBD2 matches at 8 bases. This CDR3 contains 15 residues. Germline-derived CDR1 and CDR2 are SGHRS and YFSETQ. Trimming cost V 0 bases and J 7 bases; bases outside gene matches: 6. The CDR3 DNA reads as TGCGCCAGCAGCTTGGCCGGGGCTAGCGGGAATGAGCAGTTCTTC. Translating gives CASSLAGASGNEQFF.

The gene calls are TRBV12-5 and TRBJ1-1; D gene uncertain. Deletions cut 6 bases from V and 0 bases from J, with 11 bases between. Germline CDR1 and CDR2: LGHNT and FRNRAP. CDR3 length equals 14 residues. The CDR3 DNA sequence: TGTGCTAGTGGGCTACGGGAAATGAACACTGAAGCTTTCTTT. It codes for CASGLREMNTEAFF.

The CDR3 nucleotides are TGCGCCAGCAGTGCGGCTAGCGGGAGTAAATACGAGCAGTACTTC. As protein: CASSAASGSKYEQYF. The rearrangement links TRBV10-1 to TRBJ2-7, with 10 bases that match TRBD2. Looked up from germline, CDR1 is WNHNN and CDR2 is SYGVQD (reference sequence). The CDR3 totals 15 residues. Trimming removed 4 bases from V and 4 bases from J; junction bases left unmatched: 7.

The rearrangement uses TRBV29-1 and TRBJ2-1; D is unclear. V was cut by 4 bases and J by 0 bases, with 7 bases left in between. Germline V lookup: CDR1 SQVTM, CDR2 ANQGSEA. CDR3 length equals 13 residues. DNA for the CDR3: TGCAGCGTTGCCCGGGCCTCCTACAATGAGCAGTTCTTC. Residues: CSVARASYNEQFF.

The chain is built from TRBV27 and TRBJ1-1; the D gene is possibly TRBD1 (6 bases). CDR3 length equals 14 residues. Trimming stripped 8 bases from V and 2 bases from J, with 15 bases between. In germline, CDR1 is MNHEY, CDR2 SMNVEV (reference sequence). The CDR3 protein is CASRLLRGNTEAFF. The CDR3 DNA reads as TGTGCCAGCCGCCTTCTCAGGGGAAACACTGAAGCTTTCTTT.

This chain uses TRBV7-6 with TRBJ1-1; D ambiguous. Trimming removed 0 bases from V and 1 base from J, with 6 bases in between. The CDR3 is 14 residues long. Germline CDR1 and CDR2: SGHVS and FNYEAQ. The CDR3: CASSLAGPNTEAFF. DNA for the CDR3: TGTGCCAGCAGCTTAGCCGGCCCGAACACTGAAGCTTTCTTT.

This clone was recorded a few times. This chain uses TRBV7-3 with TRBJ1-1, with 9 bases lining up with TRBD1. The germline CDR1 and CDR2 sequences are SGHTA and FQGTGA. J lost 10 bases, V lost 5 bases, and 8 bases had no gene match. The CDR3 is made up of 13 amino acids. CDR3 nucleotides: TGTGCCAGCAGCAAACAGGGGGCGCGGGTAGCTTTCTTT. It yields the protein CASSKQGARVAFF.

The genes are TRBV29-1 and TRBJ1-1; TRBD1 aligns across 8 bases. J lost 1 base, V lost 7 bases, and 2 bases had no gene match. Germline V CDR1 and CDR2: SQVTM, ANQGSEA. The CDR3 loop spans 12 amino acids. CDR3 in DNA: TGCAGCGCTGGGACAGGGAACACTGAAGCTTTCTTT. This translates into CSAGTGNTEAFF.

The chain combines TRBV7-3 with TRBJ2-1, with 11 bases identical to TRBD2. J lost 7 bases, V lost 4 bases, and 9 bases had no gene match. Germline loops: CDR1 SGHTA, CDR2 FQGTGA. The CDR3 extends over 16 amino acids. The chain's CDR3 is CASSSIAGGPQNEQFF. As DNA, the CDR3 is TGTGCCAGCAGCTCGATAGCGGGAGGGCCACAGAATGAGCAGTTCTTC.

The rearrangement uses TRBV5-1 and TRBJ2-1; the match to TRBD2 covers 14 bases. Germline V gene sequence: CDR1 SGHRS, CDR2 YFSETQ. The junction had 9 bases not matched to a gene; V was cut back by 5 bases and J by 8 bases. CDR3 size: 16 residues. The CDR3: CASRSGTSGSYDEQFF. The CDR3 DNA is TGCGCCAGCAGATCGGGGACTAGCGGGAGCTATGATGAGCAGTTCTTC. Using reference TRBV5-1 and TRBJ2-1 for the parts outside the CDR3, the full variable domain is KAGVTQTPRYLIKTRGQQVTLSCSPISGHRSVSWYQQTPGQGLQFLFEYFSETQRNKGNFPGRFSGRQFSNSRSEMNVSTLELGDSALYLCASRSGTSGSYDEQFFGPGTRLTVL.

This clone has only one observation. The V gene is TRBV7-3, the J gene TRBJ2-7, with TRBD1 matching 7 bases. The CDR3 is 14 amino acids. After removal of 5 bases from V and 1 base from J, the junction contained 5 bases not matched to a gene. In germline, CDR1 is SGHTA, CDR2 FQGTGA. The CDR3 DNA is TGTGCCAGCAGCCCTGGGACAGAGTCCTACGAGCAGTACTTC. Translating it yields CASSPGTESYEQYF.

The V call is TRBV4-1, the J call TRBJ1-1, with 9 positions matching TRBD1. In germline, CDR1 is MGHRA, CDR2 YSYEKL. V dropped 1 base and J dropped 2; count of bases not matched to a gene: 8. This CDR3 has 17 amino acids. The CDR3 sequence is CASSQGGDRAFNTEAFF. The CDR3 coding sequence is TGCGCCAGCAGCCAAGGTGGGGACAGGGCGTTTAACACTGAAGCTTTCTTT.

The chain combines TRBV11-2 with TRBJ2-2; tentatively, D is TRBD1 (5 bases). V lost 4 bases to trimming and J lost 4 bases, with 16 bases between them. Per germline, CDR1 SGHAT and CDR2 FQNNGV. There are 16 residues in the CDR3. This chain's CDR3 is CASSSRTSPPTGELFF. As DNA, the CDR3 is TGTGCCAGCAGCTCCCGGACAAGTCCCCCCACCGGGGAGCTGTTTTTT.

Concerning this clone itself: The same CDR3 also results from other DNA sequences found in this sample. The gene calls are TRBV5-1 and TRBJ1-1; D is ambiguous. This CDR3 spans 13 amino acids. CDR1 is SGHRS, CDR2 YFSETQ, per germline. V lost 0 bases and J 1 base, leaving 4 bases between the germline ends. DNA of the CDR3: TGCGCCAGCAGCTTGGGTGGGAACACTGAAGCTTTCTTT. This translates into CASSLGGNTEAFF. The complete variable domain, with remaining parts taken from reference TRBV5-1 and TRBJ1-1, reads KAGVTQTPRYLIKTRGQQVTLSCSPISGHRSVSWYQQTPGQGLQFLFEYFSETQRNKGNFPGRFSGRQFSNSRSEMNVSTLELGDSALYLCASSLGGNTEAFFGQGTRLTVV.

J is TRBJ2-7 and V is TRBV27, with D perhaps being TRBD1 or TRBD2 (6 bases each). V was clipped by 3 bases and J by 6 bases, with 12 bases between them. CDR3 size: 13 residues. The V gene's germline CDR1 is MNHEY and CDR2 SMNVEV (reference sequence). Written as DNA, the CDR3 is TGTGCCAGCAGTTTTCCACAGGGAGGCGAGCAGTACTTC. Its protein is CASSFPQGGEQYF.

DNA of the CDR3: TGTGCCAGCGGATTGTCGGGACGGAGCACAGATACGCAGTATTTT. Its protein product is CASGLSGRSTDTQYF. This chain joins TRBV7-2 and TRBJ2-3; D possibly uses TRBD1 or TRBD2 (5 bases each). Trimming pared 8 bases from V and 0 bases from J, leaving 15 bases between. The CDR3 is 15 amino acids. The germline V gene encodes CDR1 SGHTA and CDR2 FQGNSA.

The rearrangement uses TRBV5-1 and TRBJ2-2, with D tentatively TRBD2 (6 bases). The V and J ends lost 7 bases and 3 bases respectively, with 16 bases between them. CDR1 and CDR2 from the germline V gene are SGHRS and YFSETQ. The CDR3 contains 15 residues. The CDR3 coding sequence is TGCGCCAGCGAACGGGGAGGAGGGGACACCGGGGAGCTGTTTTTT. Its protein product is CASERGGGDTGELFF. Based on the CDR3 plus reference TRBV5-1 and TRBJ2-2, the full variable domain is KAGVTQTPRYLIKTRGQQVTLSCSPISGHRSVSWYQQTPGQGLQFLFEYFSETQRNKGNFPGRFSGRQFSNSRSEMNVSTLELGDSALYLCASERGGGDTGELFFGEGSRLTVL.

This sequence joins TRBV7-2 and TRBJ2-7; TRBD1 matches 10 bases. CDR3 size: 14 residues. Germline V gene sequence: CDR1 SGHTA, CDR2 FQGNSA. The trim removed 5 bases at V and 3 bases at J, leaving 4 bases unmatched. The CDR3 is CASSPRTGGYEQYF. CDR3 nucleotide sequence: TGTGCCAGCAGCCCGAGGACAGGGGGCTACGAGCAGTACTTC. Drawing the rest from reference TRBV7-2 and TRBJ2-7, the complete variable domain is GAGVSQSPSNKVTEKGKDVELRCDPISGHTALYWYRQSLGQGLEFLIYFQGNSAPDKSGLPSDRFSAERTGGSVSTLTIQRTQQEDSAVYLCASSPRTGGYEQYFGPGTRLTVT.

The V call is TRBV9, the J call TRBJ1-2, with D maybe TRBD1 (5 bases). This CDR3 is built from 16 residues. Trimming took off 0 bases at V and 11 bases at J, with 23 bases between the two ends. Germline V lookup: CDR1 SGDLS, CDR2 YYNGEE. The CDR3 nucleotides are TGTGCCAGCAGCGTAGGTATCTTCGGGACCCCCAGTTTATACACCTTC. Its translation: CASSVGIFGTPSLYTF.

The rearrangement joins TRBV7-9 to TRBJ2-5; D might be TRBD1 (6 bases). There are 16 residues in the CDR3. Germline CDR1 is SEHNR and CDR2 is FQNEAQ (reference sequence). Trimming pared 8 bases from V and 0 bases from J, leaving 19 bases between. The CDR3 sequence: CASGSDFQGNQETQYF. The CDR3 DNA reads TGTGCCAGCGGGTCGGACTTCCAGGGGAACCAAGAGACCCAGTACTTC.

The rearrangement links TRBV7-2 to TRBJ2-2, with D maybe TRBD1 (5 bases). V was clipped by 6 bases and J by 4 bases, with 9 bases between them. This CDR3 is 13 amino acids long. In germline, CDR1 is SGHTA, CDR2 FQGNSA. The CDR3 sequence: CASRPQGTGELFF. The CDR3 DNA is TGTGCCAGCAGGCCCCAGGGCACCGGGGAGCTGTTTTTT.

The V gene is TRBV19, the J gene TRBJ2-2, with 9 positions matching TRBD1. CDR1 is LNHDA and CDR2 is SQIVND in the germline V gene (reference sequence). The CDR3 extends over 17 amino acids. Unmatched junction bases numbered 5, after V lost 1 base and J lost 2 bases. This chain's CDR3 is CASSIGGQGLNTGELFF. The CDR3 DNA reads as TGTGCCAGTAGTATAGGCGGACAGGGGCTTAACACCGGGGAGCTGTTTTTT.

The chain joins TRBV15 to TRBJ2-7; possibly TRBD1 or TRBD2 for D (5 bases each). The CDR3 totals 15 residues. CDR1 is LNHNV, CDR2 YYDKDF, per germline (reference sequence). V was pared by 7 bases and J by 1 base, with 17 bases between. The CDR3 region is CATKQQRGRSYEQYF. The CDR3 nucleotides read TGTGCCACCAAACAGCAGAGGGGAAGGTCCTACGAGCAGTACTTC.

The chain links TRBV4-2 to TRBJ1-1; D gene unclear. The germline V gene encodes CDR1 LGHNA and CDR2 YNFKEQ. V was trimmed by 5 bases and J by 4 bases, leaving 14 bases between them. CDR3 size: 14 residues. CDR3 bases: TGTGCCAGCAGCTTATACAGCACCTCCACTGAAGCTTTCTTT. This translates into CASSLYSTSTEAFF.

This clone appeared once. The V call is TRBV5-5, the J call TRBJ2-7; possible D gene TRBD2, 5 bases. The V gene's germline CDR1 is SGHKS and CDR2 YYEKEE (reference sequence). Trimming took 0 bases from V and 3 from J, leaving 10 bases between them. The CDR3 consists of 14 residues. The CDR3 sequence: CASSLGGLDYEQYF. The CDR3 DNA is TGTGCCAGCAGCTTGGGAGGGTTGGACTACGAGCAGTACTTC. The entire variable domain, with the rest obtained from reference TRBV5-5 and TRBJ2-7, is as follows: DAGVTQSPTHLIKTRGQQVTLRCSPISGHKSVSWYQQVLGQGPQFIFQYYEKEERGRGNFPDRFSARQFPNYSSELNVNALLLGDSALYLCASSLGGLDYEQYFGPGTRLTVT.